The rows below give T cell receptor beta chains drawn from one sample of a study of blood T cell repertoires in COVID-19. Repertoires were generated with immunoSEQ multiplex PCR, while TCRdb's copy carries only in-frame clones and drops some. The sample carries 200,000 to 300,000 clones, approximately 86% recorded once. Input material: PBMCs or T cells enriched from blood (not recorded which). The source is a woman in her twenties or thirties with acute COVID-19. Both conserved end residues are part of each CDR3. A D gene is named only where the DNA matches it firmly. The size of a clone is reported for some rows only, either as once, few or many, or as a class for expanded clones.

CDR3aa	CDR3nt	j_gene	d_gene	v_gene	abundance
CASSSLAVSYNEQFF	TGTGCCAGCAGTTCACTAGCAGTTTCCTACAATGAGCAGTTCTTC	TRBJ2-1	-	TRBV6-2/TRBV6-3	-
CASSYFSYFRDKEPGNTIYF	TGTGCCAGCAGTTACTTCTCATACTTCCGGGACAAGGAGCCTGGAAACACCATATATTTT	TRBJ1-3	-	TRBV6-2/TRBV6-3	-
CASSPTGGGGNTIYF	TGTGCCAGTAGTCCGACCGGGGGTGGTGGAAACACCATATATTTT	TRBJ1-3	-	TRBV19	-
CASSQVARGGTDTQYF	TGCGCCAGCAGCCAGGTAGCCAGGGGGGGCACAGATACGCAGTATTTT	TRBJ2-3	-	TRBV4-1	-
CASRRQGSGGNTIYF	TGTGCCAGCAGACGACAGGGCTCGGGGGGAAACACCATATATTTT	TRBJ1-3	TRBD1	TRBV7-2	-
CANLDRATIYEQYF	TGTGCCAACCTAGACAGGGCAACTATCTACGAGCAGTACTTC	TRBJ2-7	TRBD1	TRBV27	-
CASSLDWSTGPSYGYTF	TGCGCCAGCAGCTTGGATTGGTCGACAGGGCCCAGCTATGGCTACACCTTC	TRBJ1-2	TRBD1	TRBV5-1	-
CASSPGQGVQPQHF	TGTGCCAGCAGCCCAGGACAGGGGGTTCAGCCCCAGCATTTT	TRBJ1-5	TRBD1	TRBV6-2/TRBV6-3	-
CASMREKLFF	TGTGCCAGCATGAGGGAAAAACTGTTTTTT	TRBJ1-4	-	TRBV12-3/TRBV12-4	-
CASSLEARGLSTNEKLFF	TGTGCCAGCAGCTTAGAAGCCAGGGGGTTGTCAACTAATGAAAAACTGTTTTTT	TRBJ1-4	TRBD1	TRBV11-2	-
CASGRGTEAFF	TGTGCTAGTGGTCGAGGGACTGAAGCTTTCTTT	TRBJ1-1	-	TRBV12-5	-
CASSQSGGATYEQYF	TGTGCCAGCAGCCAAAGCGGGGGGGCCACCTACGAGCAGTACTTC	TRBJ2-7	TRBD2	TRBV7-2	few
CASRPRTDLYGYTF	TGTGCCAGCCGCCCCCGGACAGATCTATATGGCTACACCTTC	TRBJ1-2	-	TRBV25-1	-
CASSYSRDTEAFF	TGTGCCAGCAGTTACTCTCGGGACACTGAAGCTTTCTTT	TRBJ1-1	-	TRBV2	-
CSAREFPEAFF	TGCAGTGCTAGAGAGTTCCCAGAAGCTTTCTTT	TRBJ1-1	-	TRBV20-1	-
CASSLGTGENNEQFF	TGTGCCAGCAGCTTAGGGACAGGAGAAAACAATGAGCAGTTCTTC	TRBJ2-1	TRBD1	TRBV5-4	-
CAWRPGGETQYF	TGTGCCTGGAGACCGGGGGGAGAGACCCAGTACTTC	TRBJ2-5	TRBD2	TRBV30	-
CASSRRQGGNEKLFF	TGTGCCAGCAGTCGACGACAGGGGGGTAATGAAAAACTGTTTTTT	TRBJ1-4	TRBD1	TRBV6-5	few
CASSSHYDPAANYGYTF	TGCGCCAGCAGCTCCCACTACGACCCGGCGGCTAACTATGGCTACACCTTC	TRBJ1-2	-	TRBV5-1	-
CASRTLDSLYTF	TGTGCCAGTCGAACCTTGGACAGTCTCTACACCTTC	TRBJ1-2	-	TRBV19	-
CATSRDLGTAYGYTF	TGTGCCACCAGCAGAGACCTTGGGACAGCTTATGGCTACACCTTC	TRBJ1-2	TRBD1	TRBV15	-
CASILSGASLTEAFF	TGTGCCAGCATTCTTAGTGGGGCTTCTCTCACTGAAGCTTTCTTT	TRBJ1-1	-	TRBV6-5	-
CASSPLSSYNSPLHF	TGTGCCAGCTCACCCTTGAGCTCCTATAATTCACCCCTCCACTTT	TRBJ1-6	-	TRBV18	-
CASSLGRDRAIPLHF	TGCGCCAGCAGCTTGGGCCGGGACAGGGCGATCCCCCTCCACTTT	TRBJ1-6	TRBD1	TRBV5-1	-
CASDGGNEQFF	TGTGCCAGCGACGGCGGCAATGAGCAGTTCTTC	TRBJ2-1	-	TRBV2	-
CASSLRWGENTEAFF	TGTGCCAGCAGCTTGCGGTGGGGGGAGAACACTGAAGCTTTCTTT	TRBJ1-1	-	TRBV5-4	few
CASSDSGQGGYGYTF	TGTGCCAGCAGTGACTCGGGACAGGGAGGCTATGGCTACACCTTC	TRBJ1-2	TRBD1	TRBV6-5	-
CASSLYSEQFF	TGTGCCAGCAGCTTGTATAGTGAGCAGTTCTTC	TRBJ2-1	-	TRBV5-5	-
CASSFGGITDTQYF	TGTGCCAGCAGCTTTGGAGGGATTACAGATACGCAGTATTTT	TRBJ2-3	-	TRBV11-2	-
CASSLQGKAFF	TGTGCCAGCAGCCTACAGGGGAAAGCTTTCTTT	TRBJ1-1	TRBD1	TRBV6-5	few
CAKLRGPSDLFPGELFF	TGCGCCAAACTCCGCGGTCCTAGCGATCTATTTCCCGGGGAGCTGTTTTTT	TRBJ2-2	-	TRBV10-2	-
CASSENYGYEQYF	TGTGCCAGCAGTGAAAACTACGGATACGAGCAGTACTTC	TRBJ2-7	-	TRBV25-1	once
CASSWTGLNEQFF	TGTGCCAGCAGCTGGACAGGGCTAAATGAGCAGTTCTTC	TRBJ2-1	TRBD1	TRBV5-5	-
CASSSSGQAERGYGYTF	TGCGCCAGCAGCTCCAGCGGACAGGCCGAACGGGGCTATGGCTACACCTTC	TRBJ1-2	TRBD1	TRBV5-1	-
CAWSVGHGGYF	TGTGCCTGGAGTGTGGGACACGGTGGGTACTTC	TRBJ2-7	-	TRBV30	-
CAISVGTSGTDTQYF	TGTGCCATCAGCGTAGGGACTAGCGGCACAGATACGCAGTATTTT	TRBJ2-3	TRBD2	TRBV10-3	-
CASRTTSPIYNEQFF	TGTGCCAGCAGGACGACTAGTCCTATCTACAATGAGCAGTTCTTC	TRBJ2-1	-	TRBV6-6	-
CASSAGGNYGYTF	TGCGCCAGCAGTGCGGGGGGCAACTATGGCTACACCTTC	TRBJ1-2	-	TRBV10-2	-
CASSPNDGTGFGNTIYF	TGTGCCAGCTCACCCAACGATGGGACAGGGTTTGGAAACACCATATATTTT	TRBJ1-3	TRBD1	TRBV18	-
CASGTTNYGYTF	TGTGCCAGCGGGACAACTAACTATGGCTACACCTTC	TRBJ1-2	-	TRBV6-5	once
CASSLAQQETQYF	TGTGCCAGCAGCTTAGCACAGCAAGAGACCCAGTACTTC	TRBJ2-5	-	TRBV7-9	-
CATSVARFYGYTF	TGTGCCACCAGTGTTGCCAGGTTCTATGGCTACACCTTC	TRBJ1-2	-	TRBV24-1	-
CASSRTESSGNTIYF	TGTGCCAGCAGTCGAACAGAATCCTCTGGAAACACCATATATTTT	TRBJ1-3	-	TRBV9	-
CASSPGQLNTEAFF	TGTGCCAGCAGCCCGGGACAGCTGAACACTGAAGCTTTCTTT	TRBJ1-1	TRBD1	TRBV6-5	-
CASSSAGANQPQHF	TGTGCCAGTAGTTCGGCGGGGGCCAATCAGCCCCAGCATTTT	TRBJ1-5	-	TRBV19	-
CASSEYKNTEAFF	TGCGCCAGCAGTGAGTACAAAAACACTGAAGCTTTCTTT	TRBJ1-1	-	TRBV10-2	-